The TCR beta chain described here comes from a study of shared clonotypes between healthy human individuals. Trimming removed 7 bases from V and 10 bases from J, with 14 bases in between. CDR1 is ENHRY and CDR2 is SYGVKD in the germline V gene. CDR3 length: 12 amino acids. Generated by immunoSEQ multiplex PCR, the TCRdb table keeps only in-frame clones and is missing some. The sample holds 450,000 to 550,000 clones, approximately 85% seen once. Sequenced input: PBMCs. This TCR came from a woman in her thirties or forties in good health. Some clones in this sample may be carry-over from other donors' samples. The rearrangement uses TRBV10-3 and TRBJ2-1; D uncertain. This chain's CDR3 is CAIKVLPGEQFF. The CDR3 nucleotides are TGTGCCATCAAGGTCCTACCCGGGGAGCAGTTCTTC.